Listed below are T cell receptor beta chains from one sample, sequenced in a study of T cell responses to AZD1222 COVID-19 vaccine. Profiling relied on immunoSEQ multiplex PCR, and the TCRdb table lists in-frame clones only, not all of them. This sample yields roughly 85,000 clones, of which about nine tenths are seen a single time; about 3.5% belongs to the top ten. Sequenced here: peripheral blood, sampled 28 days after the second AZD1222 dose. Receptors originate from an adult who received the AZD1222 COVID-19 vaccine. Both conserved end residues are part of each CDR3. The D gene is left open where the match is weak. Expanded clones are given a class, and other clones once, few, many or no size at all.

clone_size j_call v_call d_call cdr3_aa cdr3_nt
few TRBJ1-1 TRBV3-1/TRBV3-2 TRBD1 CASSQFGDRGSAFF TGTGCCAGCAGCCAGTTTGGGGACAGGGGGTCCGCTTTCTTT
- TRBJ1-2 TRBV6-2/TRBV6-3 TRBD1 CASSWDRGGGYTF TGTGCCAGCAGCTGGGACAGGGGAGGCGGCTACACCTTC
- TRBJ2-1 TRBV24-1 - CATSDFRLAGSYNEQFF TGTGCCACCAGTGATTTCCGACTTGCGGGCTCCTACAATGAGCAGTTCTTC
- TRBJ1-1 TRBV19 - CASSISLGQRAFF TGTGCCAGTAGTATTAGCCTGGGGCAACGGGCTTTCTTT
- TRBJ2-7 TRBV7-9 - CASSLPHPGLSEQYF TGTGCCAGCAGCTTACCCCATCCGGGACTCTCCGAGCAGTACTTC
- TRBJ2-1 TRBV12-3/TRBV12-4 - CASSPRDHNEQFF TGTGCCAGCAGTCCCCGGGATCACAATGAGCAGTTCTTC
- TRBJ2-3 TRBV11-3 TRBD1 CASSSGQQGATQYF TGTGCCAGCAGCTCCGGACAGCAGGGGGCCACGCAGTATTTT
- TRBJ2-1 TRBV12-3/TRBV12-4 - CASQAPDEQFF TGTGCCAGCCAAGCCCCAGATGAGCAGTTCTTC
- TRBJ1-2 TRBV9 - CASSTYVGYRGYTF TGTGCCAGCAGCACGTACGTGGGTTATCGTGGCTACACCTTC
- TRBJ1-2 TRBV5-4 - CASSSDSYGYTF TGTGCCAGCAGTTCGGACAGCTATGGCTACACCTTC
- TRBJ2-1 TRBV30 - CAWSVPPERDEQFF TGTGCCTGGAGTGTCCCCCCCGAGCGGGATGAGCAGTTCTTC
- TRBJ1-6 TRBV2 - CASTPGSSPLHF TGTGCCAGCACCCCTGGGAGTTCACCCCTCCACTTT
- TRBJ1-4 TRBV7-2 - CASSLAGGEKLFF TGTGCCAGCAGCTTAGCTGGGGGCGAAAAACTGTTTTTT
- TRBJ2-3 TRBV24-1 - CATSDNPSQDTQYF TGTGCCACCAGTGATAATCCTAGCCAAGATACGCAGTATTTT
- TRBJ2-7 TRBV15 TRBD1 CATSRGDSYEQYF TGTGCCACCAGCAGGGGGGACAGCTACGAGCAGTACTTC
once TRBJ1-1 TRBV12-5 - CASGLGVHTEAFF TGTGCTAGTGGTCTCGGAGTTCACACTGAAGCTTTCTTT
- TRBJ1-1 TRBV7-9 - CASKRGTEAFF TGTGCCAGCAAAAGGGGCACTGAAGCTTTCTTT
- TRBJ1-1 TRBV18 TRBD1 CASSRDRVPTEAFF TGTGCCAGCTCCCGGGACAGGGTTCCCACTGAAGCTTTCTTT
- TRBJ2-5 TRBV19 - CASRRGGLETQYF TGTGCCAGTAGGAGAGGGGGGTTGGAGACCCAGTACTTC
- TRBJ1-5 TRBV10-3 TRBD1 CATNAWGQYSNQPQHF TGTGCCACAAACGCATGGGGACAGTATAGCAATCAGCCCCAGCATTTT